This T cell receptor beta chain was sequenced during a study of post-analysis software for immune sequencing data. Broader study findings: When compared against controls, multiple sclerosis patients showed significantly lower normalized Chao1 diversity. About 5 TRBV segments (TRBV5-6, TRBV5-1 and TRBV20-1 among them) occurred more frequently in patients than in controls.

Points on this clonotype: Its specificity is unknown.

Prepared TCR beta cDNA libraries contained unique molecular identifiers. TCRdb processed the PCR reads anew with MiXCR; each CDR3 protein has one entry. The sample contains around 710,000 distinct CDR3 sequences, just over 45% of which appear only once. The length of the CDR3 is 14 residues. Germline lookup yields CDR1 MNHEY and CDR2 SMNVEV (reference sequence). Trimming stripped 5 bases from V and 1 base from J, with 11 bases between. The sample consisted of blood. The V call is TRBV27, the J call TRBJ2-5, with D perhaps matching TRBD1 (5 bases). This TCR derives from a girl under 18 with multiple sclerosis. CDR3 in amino acids: CASSPKGFQETQYF. The DNA for the CDR3 is TGTGCCAGCAGTCCAAAGGGGTTCCAAGAGACCCAGTACTTC.